This paragraph reports one T cell receptor (beta chain). The antigen is not known. This CDR3 is built from 15 residues. The ends were cut back, 2 bases at V and 0 bases at J, with 9 bases in the middle. From germline, CDR1 is SGHTA and CDR2 FQGNSA. The data are from a study of T cell repertoires in cytomegalovirus infection. Study context: Newly reported HLA-C-restricted and thoroughly characterized HLA-B-restricted CMV epitopes were employed. Matching HLA type, along with CMV infection, was indicated by public TCR beta signatures. Overall study results and limits: Cumulative frequency of public TCR beta families picked out carriers of CMV plus the relevant HLA. Ex vivo, HLA-C-restricted CMV-specific TCR beta clonotypes prevailed over the rest of the response.

TCRdb reprocessed the reads via MiXCR and lists one record per CDR3 protein. The sample lists approximately 990,000 distinct CDR3 sequences, approximately 31% seen once, with under 15% in the top ten. This sequence originates from a human donor in good health (CMV status not recorded). Some clones in this sample may be carry-over from other donors' samples. The J gene is TRBJ2-3, the V gene TRBV7-2, with TRBD2 as a possible D gene (6 bases). Sequences were derived from cultured CD8+ T cells from PBMCs, sampled from culture after CMV antigen stimulation. The chain's CDR3 is CASSLFAGSTDTQYF. CDR3 nucleotides: TGTGCCAGCAGCTTATTTGCGGGGAGCACAGATACGCAGTATTTT. Combining the CDR3 with reference TRBV7-2 and TRBJ2-3 gives the whole variable domain GAGVSQSPSNKVTEKGKDVELRCDPISGHTALYWYRQSLGQGLEFLIYFQGNSAPDKSGLPSDRFSAERTGGSVSTLTIQRTQQEDSAVYLCASSLFAGSTDTQYFGPGTRLTVL.